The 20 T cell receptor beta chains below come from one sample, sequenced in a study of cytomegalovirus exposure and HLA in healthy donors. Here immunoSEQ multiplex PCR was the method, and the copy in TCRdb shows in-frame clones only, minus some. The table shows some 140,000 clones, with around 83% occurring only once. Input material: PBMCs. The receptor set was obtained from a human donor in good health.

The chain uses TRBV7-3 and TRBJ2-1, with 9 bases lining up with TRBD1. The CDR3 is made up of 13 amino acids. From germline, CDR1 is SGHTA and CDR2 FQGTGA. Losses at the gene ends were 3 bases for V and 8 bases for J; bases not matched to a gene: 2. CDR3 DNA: TGTGCCAGCAGCTTGGACAGGGGCCATGAGCAGTTCTTC. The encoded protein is CASSLDRGHEQFF.

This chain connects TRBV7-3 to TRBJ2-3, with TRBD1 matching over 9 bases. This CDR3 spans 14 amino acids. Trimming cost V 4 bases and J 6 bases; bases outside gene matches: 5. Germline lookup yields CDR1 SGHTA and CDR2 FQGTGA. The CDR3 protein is CASSSEGTGDTQYF. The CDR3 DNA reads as TGTGCCAGCAGCTCAGAGGGGACAGGGGATACGCAGTATTTT.

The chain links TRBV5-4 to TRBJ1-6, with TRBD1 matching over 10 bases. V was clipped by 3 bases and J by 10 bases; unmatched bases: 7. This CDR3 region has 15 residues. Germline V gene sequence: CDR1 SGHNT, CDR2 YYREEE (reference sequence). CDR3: CASSWEDRGLSPLHF. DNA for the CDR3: TGTGCCAGCAGCTGGGAAGACAGGGGGCTGTCACCCCTCCACTTT.

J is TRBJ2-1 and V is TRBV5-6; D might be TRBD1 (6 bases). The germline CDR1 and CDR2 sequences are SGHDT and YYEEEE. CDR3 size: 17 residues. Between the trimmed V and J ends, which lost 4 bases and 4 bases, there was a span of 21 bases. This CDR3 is CASSPAPSRGFYNEQFF. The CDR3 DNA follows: TGTGCCAGCAGCCCGGCCCCGAGCAGGGGCTTTTACAATGAGCAGTTCTTC.

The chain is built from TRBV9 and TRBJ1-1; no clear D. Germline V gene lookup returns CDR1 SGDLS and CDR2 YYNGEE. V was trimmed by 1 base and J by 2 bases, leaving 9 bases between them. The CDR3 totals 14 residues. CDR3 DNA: TGTGCCAGCAGCGTATCCGGGTTCAACACTGAAGCTTTCTTT. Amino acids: CASSVSGFNTEAFF.

CDR3 region: CASTGGSPHNEQFF. The CDR3 nucleotides read TGTGCCAGCACAGGCGGGAGCCCCCACAATGAGCAGTTCTTC. The chain has TRBV11-2 and TRBJ2-1; the match to TRBD2 covers 7 bases. Germline V CDR1 and CDR2: SGHAT, FQNNGV. The CDR3 totals 14 residues. J lost 5 bases, V lost 7 bases, and 8 bases had no gene match.

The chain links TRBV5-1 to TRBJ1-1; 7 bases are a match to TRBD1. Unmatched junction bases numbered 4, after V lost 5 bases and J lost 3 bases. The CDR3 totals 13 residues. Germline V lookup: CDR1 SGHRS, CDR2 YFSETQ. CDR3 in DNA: TGCGCCAGCAGATGGGACAGATACACTGAAGCTTTCTTT. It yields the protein CASRWDRYTEAFF.

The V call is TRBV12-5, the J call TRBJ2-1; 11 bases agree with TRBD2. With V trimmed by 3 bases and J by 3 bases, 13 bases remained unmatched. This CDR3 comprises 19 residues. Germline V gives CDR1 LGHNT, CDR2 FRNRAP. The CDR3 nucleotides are TGTGCTAGTGGTTTTCTCTCCTTAGCGGGAGGGCCTAACTACAATGAGCAGTTCTTC. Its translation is CASGFLSLAGGPNYNEQFF.

This chain's CDR3 is CASSEAPDRQGYTF. The DNA of the CDR3 is TGTGCCAGCAGTGAAGCTCCGGACAGGCAAGGCTACACCTTC. This chain links TRBV6-1 with TRBJ1-2; TRBD1 matches at 7 bases. Trimming cost V 0 bases and J 8 bases; bases outside gene matches: 6. CDR3 length: 14 residues. Germline CDR1 MNHNS, CDR2 SASEGT.

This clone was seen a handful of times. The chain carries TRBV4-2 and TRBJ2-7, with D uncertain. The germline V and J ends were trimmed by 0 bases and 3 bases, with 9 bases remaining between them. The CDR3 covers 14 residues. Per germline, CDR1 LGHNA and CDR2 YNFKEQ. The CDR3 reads CASSQELRNYEQYF. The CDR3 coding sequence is TGTGCCAGCAGCCAAGAGTTGCGGAACTACGAGCAGTACTTC.

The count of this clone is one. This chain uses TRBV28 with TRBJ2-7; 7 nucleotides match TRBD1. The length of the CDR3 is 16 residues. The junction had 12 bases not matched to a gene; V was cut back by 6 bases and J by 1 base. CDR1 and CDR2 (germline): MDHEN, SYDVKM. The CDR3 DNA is TGTGCCAGCAGCCAAAACAGGGGAGCCCCTTCCTACGAGCAGTACTTC. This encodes CASSQNRGAPSYEQYF.

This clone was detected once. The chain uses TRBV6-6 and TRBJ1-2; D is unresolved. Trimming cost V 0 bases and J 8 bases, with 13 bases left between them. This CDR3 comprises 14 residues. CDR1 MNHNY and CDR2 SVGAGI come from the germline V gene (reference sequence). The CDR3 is CASSYSVTPGGYTF. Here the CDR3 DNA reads TGTGCCAGCAGTTACTCTGTGACGCCCGGGGGCTACACCTTC.

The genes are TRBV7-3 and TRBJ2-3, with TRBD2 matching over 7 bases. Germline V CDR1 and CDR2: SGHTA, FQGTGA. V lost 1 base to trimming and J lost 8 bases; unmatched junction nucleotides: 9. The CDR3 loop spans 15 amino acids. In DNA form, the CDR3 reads TGTGCCAGCAGCTTAAATCCGGTGGCTAGCGGTACGCAGTATTTT. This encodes CASSLNPVASGTQYF.

The CDR3 DNA reads as TGTGCCAGCAGCTTGCGTCAGGGGGCGGGACAGCCCCAGCATTTT. It encodes CASSLRQGAGQPQHF. V and J are TRBV7-2 and TRBJ1-5; TRBD1 matches 8 bases. J was trimmed by 7 bases and V by 3 bases; bases with no gene match: 8. The germline gives CDR1 SGHTA, CDR2 FQGNSA. The CDR3 loop spans 15 amino acids.

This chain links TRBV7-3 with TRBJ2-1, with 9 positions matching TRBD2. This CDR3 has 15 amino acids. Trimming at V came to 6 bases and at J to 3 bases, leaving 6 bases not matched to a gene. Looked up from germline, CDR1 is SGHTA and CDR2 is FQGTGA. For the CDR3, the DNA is TGTGCCAGCAGTTTACTTAGCGGGAGCTACAATGAGCAGTTCTTC. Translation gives CASSLLSGSYNEQFF. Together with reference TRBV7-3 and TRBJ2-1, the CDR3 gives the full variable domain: GAGVSQTPSNKVTEKGKYVELRCDPISGHTALYWYRQSLGQGPEFLIYFQGTGAADDSGLPNDRFFAVRPEGSVSTLKIQRTERGDSAVYLCASSLLSGSYNEQFFGPGTRLTVL.

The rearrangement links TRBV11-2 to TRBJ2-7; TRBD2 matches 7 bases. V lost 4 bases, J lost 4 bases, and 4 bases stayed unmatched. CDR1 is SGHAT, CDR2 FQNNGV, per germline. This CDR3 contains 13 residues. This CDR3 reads CASSSTSWYEQYF. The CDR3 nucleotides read TGTGCCAGCAGCTCGACTAGCTGGTACGAGCAGTACTTC.

The CDR3 DNA reads as TGTGCCAGCAGCGCGCCTGAAACAGGGGGAACTTTCTTT. Residues: CASSAPETGGTFF. V and J are TRBV13 and TRBJ1-1, with TRBD1 matching over 8 bases. The CDR3 covers 13 residues. CDR1 and CDR2 (germline): PRHDT, FYEKMQ (reference sequence). V was clipped by 5 bases and J by 12 bases; unmatched bases: 11.

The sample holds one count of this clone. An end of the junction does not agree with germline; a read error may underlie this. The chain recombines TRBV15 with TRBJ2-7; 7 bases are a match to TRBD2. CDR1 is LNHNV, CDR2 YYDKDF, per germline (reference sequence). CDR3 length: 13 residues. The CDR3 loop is CATSRDEVAGVGF. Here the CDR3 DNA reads TGTGCCACCAGCAGAGATGAGGTTGCGGGAGTAGGGTTC.

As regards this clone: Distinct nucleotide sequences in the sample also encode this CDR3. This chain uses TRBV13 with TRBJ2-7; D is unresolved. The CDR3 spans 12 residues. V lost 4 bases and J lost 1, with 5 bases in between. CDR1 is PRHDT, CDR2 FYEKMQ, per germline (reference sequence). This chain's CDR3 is CASSSRSYEQYF. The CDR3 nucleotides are TGTGCCAGCAGCTCCCGGTCCTACGAGCAGTACTTC.

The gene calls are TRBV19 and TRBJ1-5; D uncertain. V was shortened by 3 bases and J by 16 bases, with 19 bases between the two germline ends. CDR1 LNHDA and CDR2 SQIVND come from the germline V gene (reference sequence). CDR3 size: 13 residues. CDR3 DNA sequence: TGTGCCAGTAGTATGAGGTGGGGAGATTTCCCTCATTTT. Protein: CASSMRWGDFPHF.